The sequence of this T cell receptor beta chain was determined in a study of T cell responses to AZD1222 COVID-19 vaccine. Assay: immunoSEQ multiplex PCR; the TCRdb copy retains only in-frame clones and omits some. The sample holds fewer than 100,000 clones, approximately 88% seen once. Overall study results and limits: In all cases, repertoires were sampled only after the peak T cell response.

The CDR3 length is 14 residues. Germline lookup yields CDR1 SGDLS and CDR2 YYNGEE. As concerns this clone: Antigen specificity is unknown. Sequence at one end of the junction differs from germline and may be a read error.

The V and J genes are TRBV9 and TRBJ1-4, with 7 bases lining up with TRBD1. The material was peripheral blood, obtained 28 days after the second AZD1222 dose. This TCR was sampled from an adult who received the AZD1222 COVID-19 vaccine. This CDR3 is CASSLRDRGDKRFF. CDR3 nucleotide sequence: TGTGCCAGCAGCCTCCGGGACAGAGGGGACAAACGGTTTTTT.